The 7 T cell receptor beta chains below come from one sample, sequenced in a study of response to subunit inactivated influenza vaccine. TCRdb reanalysed the RT-PCR reads using MiXCR and keeps one entry per CDR3 protein. The repertoire has roughly 630,000 distinct CDR3 sequences, 14% of them found once; the top ten carry 6% to 9.5%. The sample was PBMCs from blood, taken around two weeks before vaccination. The receptors derive from a man aged 50 to 60 who received an inactivated influenza vaccine.

This clonotype was counted only a few times. V usage is TRBV11-2 and J usage is TRBJ2-1; D possibly uses TRBD1 or TRBD2 (6 bases each). Germline values: CDR1 SGHAT, CDR2 FQNNGV. The CDR3 sequence is 15 residues long. V shed 5 bases and J shed 7 bases, with 18 bases lying between them. CDR3 coding DNA: TGTGCCAGCAGCCTACAGGGCCACCGGGGGAATGAGCAGTTCTTC. It translates to CASSLQGHRGNEQFF.

This clonotype was detected only a few times. The rearrangement joins TRBV12-3 or TRBV12-4 to TRBJ2-3, with 12 bases fitting TRBD2. The CDR3 runs 16 residues. Germline trimming cut 5 bases from V and 4 bases from J; bases unmatched to any gene: 7. The CDR3 sequence is CASSPLAGGRADTQYF. For the CDR3, the DNA is TGTGCCAGCAGTCCCCTAGCGGGGGGGCGCGCAGATACGCAGTATTTT.

This clonotype was picked up a small number of times. This chain links TRBV20-1 with TRBJ2-7, with 7 bases aligning to TRBD2. In germline, CDR1 is DFQATT, CDR2 SNEGSKA (reference sequence). J lost 4 bases, V lost 0 bases, and 12 bases had no gene match. The CDR3 sequence is 16 residues long. DNA of the CDR3: TGCAGTGCTAGAGATCGCCAGCGGGAATCTATGTACGAGCAGTACTTC. It translates to CSARDRQRESMYEQYF.

This clonotype was counted many times. The rearrangement joins TRBV12-3 or TRBV12-4 to TRBJ2-1; D is tentatively TRBD1 or TRBD2 (5 bases each). With 6 bases removed from V and 0 bases from J, the gap between germline ends came to 12 bases. The CDR3 has 15 residues. DNA of the CDR3: TGTGCCAGCAGCCCTACGGGGCCCTCCTACAATGAGCAGTTCTTC. It is translated as CASSPTGPSYNEQFF.

V usage is TRBV28 and J usage is TRBJ2-7; 8 bases match TRBD1. The CDR3 consists of 13 residues. Per the germline V gene, CDR1 is MDHEN and CDR2 is SYDVKM. V lost 7 bases and J lost 2; bases outside the gene matches: 4. CDR3 nucleotides: TGTGCCAGCATCCTACAGGGGGCCTACGAGCAGTACTTC. Amino acids: CASILQGAYEQYF.

The chain combines TRBV24-1 with TRBJ2-1; maybe TRBD2 (5 bases). Trimming left V 4 bases short and J 10 bases short, with 13 bases between. The CDR3 loop spans 13 amino acids. Germline CDR1 is KGHDR and CDR2 is SFDVKD. DNA for the CDR3: TGTGCCACCAGTGACCAGTACGGGAACGAGCAGTTCTTC. Residues: CATSDQYGNEQFF.

This rearrangement joins TRBV20-1 to TRBJ1-2; TRBD1 might be the D (6 bases). V dropped 1 base and J dropped 4 bases, with 19 bases sitting between them. Germline V lookup: CDR1 DFQATT, CDR2 SNEGSKA (reference sequence). This CDR3 is built from 16 residues. The CDR3 coding sequence is TGCAGTGCTAGAGGGACAGACCGCCTATTCCCCTATGGCTACACCTTC. Translating it yields CSARGTDRLFPYGYTF.